This is a list of T cell receptor beta chains from one sample in a study of CD8 T cells in Susac syndrome. TCRdb passed the immunoSEQ multiplex PCR reads through MiXCR, listing each CDR3 protein once. The sample yields about 150,000 distinct CDR3 sequences, just under 95% seen once. The material sequenced was CD8+ T cells from PBMCs. The receptors shown here come from a human donor with multiple sclerosis. CDR3s leave out the opening cysteine and the closing phenylalanine or tryptophan.

V gene	J gene	CDR3 protein
TRBV9	TRBJ2-3	ASSATPDTQY
TRBV4-1	TRBJ2-7	ASSQFMGSYEQY
TRBV9	TRBJ2-3	ASSVRGGASGEDTQY
TRBV7-9	TRBJ2-7	ASSSSPYEQY
TRBV29-1	TRBJ1-2	SVVWRDGYT
TRBV29-1	TRBJ1-4	SAEGGSDHEKLF
TRBV6-5	TRBJ1-1	ASARQKYNTEAF
TRBV28	TRBJ2-7	ASSFTGTYEQY
TRBV12-3/TRBV12-4	TRBJ2-1	AAGTGPYNEQF
TRBV3-1	TRBJ2-1	ASSPGVPDSYNEQF
TRBV20-1	TRBJ1-3	SARDPINTIY
TRBV2	TRBJ2-1	ASPGGQGGNEQF
TRBV30	TRBJ2-7	AWRGGGPYEQY
TRBV2	TRBJ2-3	ASSEGTASTDTQY
TRBV11-2	TRBJ2-7	ASSLGAVYEQY
TRBV10-3	TRBJ1-1	AISESTRSLNTEAF
TRBV20-1	TRBJ2-7	SARDARRGYEQY
TRBV7-9	TRBJ1-1	ASSLVLGWPEAF
TRBV3-1	TRBJ2-1	ATRTGNDGKHNEQF
TRBV7-9	TRBJ2-1	ASSFPGQGLNEQF
TRBV30	TRBJ1-5	AWSYSGGGQPQH
TRBV7-9	TRBJ1-1	ASSLFGAF
TRBV24-1	TRBJ2-3	ATSDLRGVQDTQY
TRBV12-3/TRBV12-4	TRBJ1-5	ASSLGRFQPQH
TRBV30	TRBJ2-2	AWSQRRGLWTGELF
TRBV30	TRBJ1-2	AWKQEGYVWT
TRBV15	TRBJ1-1	ATSRDRVRDTEAF